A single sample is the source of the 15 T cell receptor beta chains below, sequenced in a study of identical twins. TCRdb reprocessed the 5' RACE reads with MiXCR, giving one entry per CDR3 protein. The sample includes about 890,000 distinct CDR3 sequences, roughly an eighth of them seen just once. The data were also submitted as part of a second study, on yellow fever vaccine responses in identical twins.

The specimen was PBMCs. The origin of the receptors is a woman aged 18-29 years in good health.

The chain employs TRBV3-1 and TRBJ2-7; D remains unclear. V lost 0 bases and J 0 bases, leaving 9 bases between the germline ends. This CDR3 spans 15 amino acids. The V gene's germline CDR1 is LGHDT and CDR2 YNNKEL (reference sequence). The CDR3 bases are TGTGCCAGCAGCCAAGACCCCCAGGCCTCCTACGAGCAGTACTTC. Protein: CASSQDPQASYEQYF.

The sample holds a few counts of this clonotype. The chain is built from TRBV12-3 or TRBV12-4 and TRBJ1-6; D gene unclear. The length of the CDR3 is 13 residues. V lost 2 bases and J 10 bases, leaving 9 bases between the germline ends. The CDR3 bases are TGTGCCAGCAGTTTAAATCCTCGGTCACCCCTCCACTTT. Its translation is CASSLNPRSPLHF.

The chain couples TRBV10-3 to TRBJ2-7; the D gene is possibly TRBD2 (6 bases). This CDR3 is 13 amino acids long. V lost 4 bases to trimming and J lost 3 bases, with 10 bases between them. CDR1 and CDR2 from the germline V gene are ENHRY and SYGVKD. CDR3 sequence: CAISGGEDYEQYF. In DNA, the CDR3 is TGTGCCATCAGTGGGGGGGAGGACTACGAGCAGTACTTC.

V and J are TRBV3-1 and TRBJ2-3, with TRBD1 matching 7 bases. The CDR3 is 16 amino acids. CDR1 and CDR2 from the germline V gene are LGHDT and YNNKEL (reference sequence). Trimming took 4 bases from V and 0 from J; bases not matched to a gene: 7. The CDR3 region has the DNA TGTGCCAGCAGCCCCCGACAGGGCTTAAGCACAGATACGCAGTATTTT. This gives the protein CASSPRQGLSTDTQYF.

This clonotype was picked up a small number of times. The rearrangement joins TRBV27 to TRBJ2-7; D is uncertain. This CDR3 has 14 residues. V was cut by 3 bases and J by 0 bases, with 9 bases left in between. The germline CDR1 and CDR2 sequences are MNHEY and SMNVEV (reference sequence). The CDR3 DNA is TGTGCCAGCAGTTTTTCGAGGAGCTCCTACGAGCAGTACTTC. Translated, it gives CASSFSRSSYEQYF.

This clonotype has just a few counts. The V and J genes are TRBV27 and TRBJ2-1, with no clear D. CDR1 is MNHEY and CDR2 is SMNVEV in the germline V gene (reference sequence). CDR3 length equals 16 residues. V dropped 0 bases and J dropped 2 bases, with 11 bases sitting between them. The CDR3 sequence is CASSLSIGRAYNEQFF. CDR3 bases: TGTGCCAGCAGTTTATCTATTGGACGAGCCTACAATGAGCAGTTCTTC.

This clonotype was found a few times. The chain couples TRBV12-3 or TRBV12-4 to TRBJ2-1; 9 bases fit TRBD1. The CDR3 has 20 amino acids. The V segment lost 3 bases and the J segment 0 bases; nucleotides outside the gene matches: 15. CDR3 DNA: TGTGCCAGCAGTTTGGTCCGGGACAGGGCCTCCACTAGCTCCTACAATGAGCAGTTCTTC. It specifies CASSLVRDRASTSSYNEQFF.

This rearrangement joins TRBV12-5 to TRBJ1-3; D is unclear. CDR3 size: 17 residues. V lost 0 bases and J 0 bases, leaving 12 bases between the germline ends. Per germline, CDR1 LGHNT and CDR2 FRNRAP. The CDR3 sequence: CASGLVFGAVSGNTIYF. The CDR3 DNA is TGTGCTAGTGGTTTGGTATTTGGAGCGGTCTCTGGAAACACCATATATTTT.

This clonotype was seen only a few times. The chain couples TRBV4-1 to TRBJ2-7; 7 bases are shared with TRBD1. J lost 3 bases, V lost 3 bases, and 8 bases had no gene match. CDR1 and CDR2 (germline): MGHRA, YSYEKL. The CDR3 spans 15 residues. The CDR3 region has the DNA TGCGCCAGCAGCCACGGGACAGTCGCCGGCTACGAGCAGTACTTC. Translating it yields CASSHGTVAGYEQYF.

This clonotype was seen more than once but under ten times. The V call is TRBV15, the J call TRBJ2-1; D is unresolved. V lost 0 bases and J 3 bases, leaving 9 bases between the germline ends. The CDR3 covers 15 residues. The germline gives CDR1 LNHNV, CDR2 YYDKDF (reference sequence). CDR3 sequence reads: CATSRDMTYYNEQFF. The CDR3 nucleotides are TGTGCCACCAGCAGAGATATGACTTACTACAATGAGCAGTTCTTC.

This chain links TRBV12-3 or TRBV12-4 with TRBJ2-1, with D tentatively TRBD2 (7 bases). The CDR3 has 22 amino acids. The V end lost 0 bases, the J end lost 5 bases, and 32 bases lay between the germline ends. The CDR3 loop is CASSLAGGLGAGERFFHNEQFF. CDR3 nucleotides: TGTGCCAGCAGTTTAGCAGGAGGATTGGGGGCGGGAGAACGTTTTTTCCACAATGAGCAGTTCTTC.

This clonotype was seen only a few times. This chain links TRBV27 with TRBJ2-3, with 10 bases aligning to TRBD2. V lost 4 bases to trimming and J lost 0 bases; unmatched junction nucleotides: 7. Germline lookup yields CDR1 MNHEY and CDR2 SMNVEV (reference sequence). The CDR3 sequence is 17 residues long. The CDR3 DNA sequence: TGTGCCAGCAGTTCCAGCGGGAGGGGATATAGCACAGATACGCAGTATTTT. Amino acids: CASSSSGRGYSTDTQYF.

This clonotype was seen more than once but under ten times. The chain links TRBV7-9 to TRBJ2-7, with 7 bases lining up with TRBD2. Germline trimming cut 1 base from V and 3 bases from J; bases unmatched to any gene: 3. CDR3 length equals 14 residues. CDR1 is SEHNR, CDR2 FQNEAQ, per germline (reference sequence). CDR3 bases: TGTGCCAGCAGCTTAGAAGCTAGCGGCTACGAGCAGTACTTC. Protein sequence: CASSLEASGYEQYF.

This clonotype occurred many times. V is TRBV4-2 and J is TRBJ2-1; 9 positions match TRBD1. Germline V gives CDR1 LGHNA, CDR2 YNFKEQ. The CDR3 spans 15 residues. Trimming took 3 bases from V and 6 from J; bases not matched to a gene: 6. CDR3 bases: TGTGCCAGCAGCCATCCCGGGACAGGGACCAATGAGCAGTTCTTC. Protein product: CASSHPGTGTNEQFF.

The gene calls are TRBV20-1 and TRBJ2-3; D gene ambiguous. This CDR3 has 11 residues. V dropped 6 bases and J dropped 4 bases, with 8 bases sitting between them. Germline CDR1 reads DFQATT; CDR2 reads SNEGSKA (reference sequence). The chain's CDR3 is CSANSADTQYF. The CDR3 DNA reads TGCAGTGCCAACTCTGCAGATACGCAGTATTTT.